Each of the 22 T cell receptor beta chains below was sequenced from the same sample in a study of technical replicates of blood from a handful of donors. Assay: immunoSEQ multiplex PCR; the TCRdb copy retains only in-frame clones and omits some. The repertoire has roughly 76,000 clones, 94% of them found once; the top ten carry under 0.3%. Sequenced material: T cells isolated from PBMCs. Every receptor here comes from a human donor in good health.

The chain carries TRBV14 and TRBJ2-7; perhaps TRBD2 as D (5 bases). V was pared by 2 bases and J by 0 bases, with 8 bases between. Germline lookup yields CDR1 SGHDN and CDR2 FVKESK. CDR3 length equals 14 residues. The CDR3 DNA follows: TGTGCCAGCAGCCAAAGCGGCAGCTCCTACGAGCAGTACTTC. Protein: CASSQSGSSYEQYF.

CDR3 bases: TGTGCCAGCATCCCCGACAGGCTCACTGAAGCTTTCTTT. It specifies CASIPDRLTEAFF. The J gene is TRBJ1-1, the V gene TRBV7-9; tentative D call: TRBD1 (6 bases). The CDR3 sequence is 13 residues long. Germline V gene sequence: CDR1 SEHNR, CDR2 FQNEAQ (reference sequence). V gave up 7 bases and J gave up 4 bases, with 13 bases separating them.

The rearrangement joins TRBV10-3 to TRBJ2-5, with D tentatively TRBD1 (6 bases). Germline V gene lookup returns CDR1 ENHRY and CDR2 SYGVKD. V lost 0 bases and J 4 bases, leaving 15 bases between the germline ends. The CDR3 length is 16 residues. CDR3 protein: CAISESVGGWGETQYF. Written as DNA, the CDR3 is TGTGCCATCAGTGAGTCAGTAGGGGGATGGGGAGAGACCCAGTACTTC.

The rearrangement uses TRBV9 and TRBJ2-5; maybe TRBD2 (6 bases). Germline CDR1 reads SGDLS; CDR2 reads YYNGEE. This CDR3 is 14 amino acids long. V lost 0 bases and J 3 bases, leaving 9 bases between the germline ends. In DNA form, the CDR3 reads TGTGCCAGCAGCGTAGGGGGGGAGGAAGAGACCCAGTACTTC. It is translated as CASSVGGEEETQYF. The whole variable domain, remainder taken from reference TRBV9 and TRBJ2-5, is DSGVTQTPKHLITATGQRVTLRCSPRSGDLSVYWYQQSLDQGLQFLIQYYNGEERAKGNILERFSAQQFPDLHSELNLSSLELGDSALYFCASSVGGEEETQYFGPGTRLLVL.

In this sample, this clone turned up once. This chain connects TRBV5-8 to TRBJ2-7; 7 bases line up with TRBD2. CDR1 and CDR2 from the germline V gene are SGHTS and YDEGEE. The CDR3 contains 15 residues. Losses at the gene ends were 0 bases for V and 4 bases for J; bases not matched to a gene: 7. Here the CDR3 reads CASSLGPPGGYEQYF. CDR3 DNA: TGTGCCAGCAGCTTGGGACCCCCGGGAGGTTACGAGCAGTACTTC.

V is TRBV28 and J is TRBJ1-3; no definite D call. Trimming left V 4 bases short and J 0 bases short, with 10 bases between. The CDR3 sequence is 15 residues long. Germline lookup yields CDR1 MDHEN and CDR2 SYDVKM. CDR3 sequence (DNA): TGTGCCAGCAGTTCCCCGGGGATCTCTGGAAACACCATATATTTT. It translates to CASSSPGISGNTIYF.

This clone is a singleton in its sample. The V and J genes are TRBV6-1 and TRBJ1-2, with 9 bases lining up with TRBD1. There are 16 residues in the CDR3. The germline CDR1 and CDR2 sequences are MNHNS and SASEGT. V lost 3 bases to trimming and J lost 8 bases; unmatched junction nucleotides: 13. CDR3 residues: CASSDRDRGWRRGYTF. CDR3 DNA sequence: TGTGCCAGCAGTGATCGCGACAGGGGGTGGAGGAGAGGCTACACCTTC.

The rearrangement joins TRBV14 to TRBJ2-7; 7 bases are shared with TRBD2. Germline loops: CDR1 SGHDN, CDR2 FVKESK. This CDR3 region has 13 residues. Unmatched junction bases numbered 12, after V lost 10 bases and J lost 6 bases. The CDR3 spells CATSLRETGEQYF. The CDR3 region has the DNA TGTGCCACCTCATTGCGGGAGACGGGCGAGCAGTACTTC.

This clone was picked up one time. The J gene is TRBJ1-3, the V gene TRBV18; D is ambiguous. CDR1 and CDR2 from the germline V gene are KGHSH and LQKENI. The CDR3 is made up of 16 amino acids. V was trimmed by 3 bases and J by 0 bases, leaving 12 bases between them. The CDR3 DNA reads as TGTGCCAGCTCACCCACAGCGGTTAACTCTGGAAACACCATATATTTT. Its protein product is CASSPTAVNSGNTIYF.

This clone occurred once. The chain recombines TRBV7-9 with TRBJ2-6, with a possible D match to TRBD1 (6 bases). Germline CDR1 reads SEHNR; CDR2 reads FQNEAQ (reference sequence). The CDR3 spans 16 residues. Trimming left V 5 bases short and J 1 base short, with 12 bases between. The CDR3 is CASSQNQGSGANVLTF. The CDR3 DNA follows: TGTGCCAGCAGCCAGAATCAGGGGTCTGGGGCCAACGTCCTGACTTTC.

The chain uses TRBV28 and TRBJ2-5, with D tentatively TRBD1 (6 bases). Trimming pared 3 bases from V and 14 bases from J, leaving 13 bases between. Germline-derived CDR1 and CDR2 are MDHEN and SYDVKM. This CDR3 comprises 11 residues. For the CDR3, the DNA is TGTGCCAGCAGTTTCCAGGGGACACCTTACTTC. Its translation: CASSFQGTPYF. Based on the CDR3 plus reference TRBV28 and TRBJ2-5, the full variable domain is DVKVTQSSRYLVKRTGEKVFLECVQDMDHENMFWYRQDPGLGLRLIYFSYDVKMKEKGDIPEGYSVSREKKERFSLILESASTNQTSMYLCASSFQGTPYFGPGTRLLVL.

The chain links TRBV19 to TRBJ2-3, with a tentative D call TRBD2 (5 bases). Germline-derived CDR1 and CDR2 are LNHDA and SQIVND (reference sequence). V lost 11 bases and J 5 bases, leaving 17 bases between the germline ends. This CDR3 is 13 amino acids long. The chain's CDR3 is CAASPRELDTQYF. For the CDR3, the DNA is TGTGCCGCTTCTCCGAGGGAGTTAGATACGCAGTATTTT.

This chain joins TRBV7-2 and TRBJ1-6; maybe TRBD1 (5 bases). Germline loops: CDR1 SGHTA, CDR2 FQGNSA. V dropped 6 bases and J dropped 8 bases, with 17 bases sitting between them. The CDR3 loop spans 15 amino acids. CDR3 protein: CASRIKGIRYSPLHF. DNA for the CDR3: TGTGCCAGCAGGATAAAGGGGATTCGGTATTCACCCCTCCACTTT.

The CDR3 is CASSYSIAGTNYGYTF. CDR3 DNA sequence: TGTGCCAGCAGTTACTCGATCGCAGGCACTAACTATGGCTACACCTTC. The V call is TRBV6-5, the J call TRBJ1-2; unclear D gene. Looked up from germline, CDR1 is MNHEY and CDR2 is SVGAGI. V was clipped by 0 bases and J by 0 bases, with 11 bases between them. This CDR3 comprises 16 residues.

This chain uses TRBV6-1 with TRBJ1-5; 7 nucleotides match TRBD1. CDR1 is MNHNS and CDR2 is SASEGT in the germline V gene. The CDR3 extends over 15 amino acids. J gave up 4 bases and V 0 bases, and 3 bases lay outside the gene matches. CDR3 sequence reads: CASSEARTGNQPQHF. In nucleotides, the CDR3 is TGTGCCAGCAGTGAAGCTCGGACAGGTAATCAGCCCCAGCATTTT.

This sequence joins TRBV6-5 and TRBJ2-7, with 7 bases lining up with TRBD1. The CDR3 has 14 residues. Germline assignment: CDR1 MNHEY and CDR2 SVGAGI. The ends lost 6 bases at V and 2 bases at J; junction bases unmatched: 7. CDR3 amino acids: CASSIYRGPYEQYF. The CDR3 region has the DNA TGTGCCAGCAGCATTTACAGGGGACCCTACGAGCAGTACTTC.

This sequence joins TRBV13 and TRBJ2-3; 13 nucleotides agree with TRBD2. Germline assignment: CDR1 PRHDT and CDR2 FYEKMQ (reference sequence). This CDR3 spans 17 amino acids. V gave up 1 base and J gave up 1 base; unmatched junction bases: 2. Written as DNA, the CDR3 is TGTGCCAGCAGCTTAGTGGGGACTAGCGGGGGCACAGATACGCAGTATTTT. Its protein product is CASSLVGTSGGTDTQYF.

This chain joins TRBV14 and TRBJ1-2; D possibly corresponds to TRBD1 (5 bases). This CDR3 contains 19 residues. Germline CDR1 is SGHDN and CDR2 is FVKESK. The germline V and J ends were trimmed by 3 bases and 1 base, with 24 bases remaining between them. The CDR3 sequence: CASSHLTLGAGILNYGYTF. The CDR3 DNA sequence: TGTGCCAGCAGCCACCTAACCTTAGGGGCAGGGATTCTTAACTATGGCTACACCTTC.

The V call is TRBV11-2, the J call TRBJ2-5, with 7 bases lining up with TRBD2. CDR1 is SGHAT and CDR2 is FQNNGV in the germline V gene. V lost 7 bases, J lost 0 bases, and 5 bases stayed unmatched. The CDR3 loop spans 14 amino acids. Here the CDR3 DNA reads TGTGCCAGCACCCTTAGCGGGTACCAAGAGACCCAGTACTTC. It yields the protein CASTLSGYQETQYF.

The genes are TRBV10-3 and TRBJ2-5; 8 bases are a match to TRBD2. Germline loops: CDR1 ENHRY, CDR2 SYGVKD. The V segment lost 4 bases and the J segment 1 base; nucleotides outside the gene matches: 2. This CDR3 has 14 amino acids. The CDR3 nucleotides are TGTGCCATCAGTGGAGGGACTAGCCAAGAGACCCAGTACTTC. Its translation: CAISGGTSQETQYF.

CDR3: CSGSGGYYNEQFF. CDR3 bases: TGCAGCGGTTCAGGGGGCTACTACAATGAGCAGTTCTTC. The chain recombines TRBV29-1 with TRBJ2-1; 8 nucleotides align to TRBD1. CDR1 is SQVTM, CDR2 ANQGSEA, per germline. V trimming: 7 bases; J trimming: 3 bases; junction bases outside the gene matches: 5. The CDR3 consists of 13 residues.

This chain connects TRBV5-1 to TRBJ2-1; TRBD2 aligns across 13 bases. The trim removed 2 bases at V and 6 bases at J, leaving 2 bases unmatched. CDR3 length equals 15 residues. CDR1 and CDR2 (germline): SGHRS, YFSETQ. The CDR3 bases are TGCGCCAGCAGCTTCACTAGCGGGAGGGCCAATGAGCAGTTCTTC. Its translation is CASSFTSGRANEQFF. The complete variable domain, with remaining parts taken from reference TRBV5-1 and TRBJ2-1, reads KAGVTQTPRYLIKTRGQQVTLSCSPISGHRSVSWYQQTPGQGLQFLFEYFSETQRNKGNFPGRFSGRQFSNSRSEMNVSTLELGDSALYLCASSFTSGRANEQFFGPGTRLTVL.